This TCR beta chain was profiled in a study of tumor-infiltrating lymphocytes in localized non-small cell lung cancer. Study-wide results and limits: IM1 and IM2 tumors showed no difference in T-cell fraction.

The CDR3 covers 13 residues. In germline, CDR1 is SGHVS, CDR2 FQNEAQ. V dropped 5 bases and J dropped 7 bases, with 12 bases sitting between them. Concerning this clone itself: The antigen is undetermined.

This table comes from immunoSEQ multiplex PCR, and its TCRdb copy is limited to in-frame clones, with some not included. The table shows approximately 17,000 clones, with roughly 72% occurring only once. The TCR comes from a human donor with non-small cell lung cancer. The sample comprised lung tumor tissue. V is TRBV7-8 and J is TRBJ2-1; D unclear. DNA for the CDR3: TGTGCCAGCAGCCCCACGCGTTTAAATGAGCAGTTCTTC. Translation gives CASSPTRLNEQFF. Drawing the rest from reference TRBV7-8 and TRBJ2-1, the complete variable domain is GAGVSQSPRYKVAKRGQDVALRCDPISGHVSLFWYQQALGQGPEFLTYFQNEAQLDKSGLPSDRFFAERPEGSVSTLKIQRTQQEDSAVYLCASSPTRLNEQFFGPGTRLTVL.